This TCR beta chain came from a study of neurological immune-mediated disorders. The CDR3 is 16 residues long. Germline V gene sequence: CDR1 DFQATT, CDR2 SNEGSKA (reference sequence). Trimming left V 5 bases short and J 6 bases short, with 23 bases between. The time point was: longitudinal time-point 3. Whole-study results and caveats: HTLV-1-associated myelopathy showed the most TCR clonal expansion; multiple sclerosis the least, below healthy controls.

5'RACE generated cDNA with 10-nucleotide random UMIs. One entry per CDR3 protein, called by TCRdb with MiXCR from the 5' RACE reads. Altogether over 90,000 distinct CDR3 sequences are present, approximately 11% being singletons, with the ten largest covering around 3.1%. Comment on this clonotype: Its antigen is not identified.

The TCR sequence derives from a female donor with HTLV-1-associated myelopathy (HAM/TSP). The V and J genes are TRBV20-1 and TRBJ2-1; the D call may be TRBD1 or TRBD2 (5 bases each). The sample was PBMCs. The CDR3 coding sequence is TGCAGTGCTGCACAAGGAGGCAGGGTTGATGCCAATGAGCAGTTCTTC. It encodes CSAAQGGRVDANEQFF.